One sample yielded the 6 T cell receptor beta chains listed below, sequenced in a study of sequential checkpoint blockade in melanoma. Clones were sequenced by immunoSEQ multiplex PCR, and TCRdb holds only the in-frame ones, with some missing. This sample has about 22,000 clones, with over 80% found just once. As for treatment: randomized to nivolumab then ipilimumab (arm A) or the reverse (arm B). The specimen comprised CD8+ T cells sorted from blood (inferred from file names), sampled from a patient given nivolumab and ipilimumab in sequence. These receptors were taken from a human donor with melanoma.

The rearrangement links TRBV19 to TRBJ2-7, with D possibly matching TRBD2 (6 bases). Germline CDR1 reads LNHDA; CDR2 reads SQIVND (reference sequence). The ends were cut back, 5 bases at V and 6 bases at J, with 17 bases in the middle. There are 14 residues in the CDR3. The chain's CDR3 is CASSPLGGGGEQYF. The CDR3 bases are TGTGCCAGTAGTCCCCTGGGGGGAGGAGGCGAGCAGTACTTC.

The CDR3 loop reads CASSESGQGLGQPQHF. CDR3 sequence (DNA): TGCGCCAGCAGTGAGTCGGGACAGGGGTTGGGACAGCCCCAGCATTTT. The chain uses TRBV10-2 and TRBJ1-5; the match to TRBD1 covers 10 bases. This CDR3 is 16 amino acids long. J lost 7 bases, V lost 0 bases, and 6 bases had no gene match. The germline CDR1 and CDR2 sequences are WSHSY and SAAADI.

This chain joins TRBV6-5 and TRBJ2-7; D may be TRBD2 (6 bases). V lost 6 bases, J lost 2 bases, and 17 bases lay in between. This CDR3 is built from 15 residues. Germline loops: CDR1 MNHEY, CDR2 SVGAGI. CDR3 loop: CASRGWDSGTYEQYF. The CDR3 nucleotides are TGTGCCAGCAGGGGGTGGGATAGCGGTACCTACGAGCAGTACTTC.

The chain couples TRBV9 to TRBJ2-7; TRBD1 might be the D (6 bases). The CDR3 extends over 17 amino acids. CDR1 is SGDLS, CDR2 YYNGEE, per germline. Deletions cut 4 bases from V and 3 bases from J, with 23 bases between. The CDR3 loop is CASSPDPDRPSDYEQYF. The CDR3 DNA is TGTGCCAGCAGCCCAGACCCCGACAGGCCCAGCGACTACGAGCAGTACTTC.

This chain joins TRBV28 and TRBJ2-1; D is perhaps TRBD2 (6 bases). V was cut by 2 bases and J by 13 bases, with 18 bases left in between. The CDR3 runs to 14 residues. Germline V lookup: CDR1 MDHEN, CDR2 SYDVKM. The DNA for the CDR3 is TGTGCCAGCAGTTTAAGGGCGGGACGGGGCGTTCAGTTCTTC. Its translation is CASSLRAGRGVQFF.

The rearrangement links TRBV6-1 to TRBJ1-5, with D possibly being TRBD1 (5 bases). The CDR3 length is 16 residues. Germline CDR1 and CDR2: MNHNS and SASEGT. V lost 4 bases and J lost 0, with 13 bases in between. CDR3 sequence (DNA): TGTGCCAGCAGTGCAAACGGGGGGTATAGCAATCAGCCCCAGCATTTT. Its protein product is CASSANGGYSNQPQHF.